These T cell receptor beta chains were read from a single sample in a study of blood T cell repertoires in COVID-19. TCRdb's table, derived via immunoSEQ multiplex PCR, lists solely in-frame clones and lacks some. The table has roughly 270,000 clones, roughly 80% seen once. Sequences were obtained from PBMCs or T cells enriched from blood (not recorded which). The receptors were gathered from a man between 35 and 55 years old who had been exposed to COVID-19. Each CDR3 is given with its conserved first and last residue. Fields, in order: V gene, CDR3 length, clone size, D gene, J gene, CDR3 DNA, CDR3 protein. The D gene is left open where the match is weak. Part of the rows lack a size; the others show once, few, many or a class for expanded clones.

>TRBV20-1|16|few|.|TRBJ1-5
TGCAGTGCTAGTGCTATGCAAGCGGAGATCAATCAGCCCCAGCATTTT
CSASAMQAEINQPQHF
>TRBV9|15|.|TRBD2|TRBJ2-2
TGTGCCAGCAGCGCGACTAGCGGGGCATCCGGGGAGCTGTTTTTT
CASSATSGASGELFF
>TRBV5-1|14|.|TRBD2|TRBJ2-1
TGCGCCAGCAGCCCCTCGACTAGCACGTATGAGCAGTTCTTC
CASSPSTSTYEQFF
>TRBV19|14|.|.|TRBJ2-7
TGTGCCAGTAGTATTCGACAGGAGTCCTACGAGCAGTACTTC
CASSIRQESYEQYF
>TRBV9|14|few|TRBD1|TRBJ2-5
TGTGCCAGCAGCGCAGGGGGCGATGCGGAGACCCAGTACTTC
CASSAGGDAETQYF
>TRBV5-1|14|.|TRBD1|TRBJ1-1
TGCGCCAGCAGCGGGACAGGGTTTCGCACTGAAGCTTTCTTT
CASSGTGFRTEAFF
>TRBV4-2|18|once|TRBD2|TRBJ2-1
TGTGCCAGCAGCCAAGAAGGGAGGAGTAGCGGGGGGGTTCCTGAGCAGTTCTTC
CASSQEGRSSGGVPEQFF
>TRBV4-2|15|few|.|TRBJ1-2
TGTGCCAGCAGCCACCCGGACAGAGCTAACTATGGCTACACCTTC
CASSHPDRANYGYTF
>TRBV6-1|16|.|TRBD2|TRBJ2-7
TGTGCCAGCAGTGACGTCGGACTAGCGGGAGTTTACGAGCAGTACTTC
CASSDVGLAGVYEQYF
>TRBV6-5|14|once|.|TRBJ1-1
TGTGCCAGCAGGGGCATAGGGGGGAACACTGAAGCTTTCTTT
CASRGIGGNTEAFF
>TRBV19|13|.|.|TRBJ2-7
TGTGCCAGTAGTATACAGGCTCTCTACGAGCAGTACTTC
CASSIQALYEQYF
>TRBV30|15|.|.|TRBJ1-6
TGTGCCTGGAGCGCGGGGGGGGCGGATAATTCACCCCTCCACTTT
CAWSAGGADNSPLHF
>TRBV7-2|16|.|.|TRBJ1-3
TGTGCCAGCACCCGAAAGCTAGGGGCAGCTGGAAACACCATATATTTT
CASTRKLGAAGNTIYF
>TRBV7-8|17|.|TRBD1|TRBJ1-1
TGTGCCAGCAGCTTCGAGCGGACAGGGAAAGGGGACACTGAAGCTTTCTTT
CASSFERTGKGDTEAFF
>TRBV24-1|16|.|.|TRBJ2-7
TGTGCCACCAGTGATCAACAGGGGGGGCCCCCCTACGAGCAGTACTTC
CATSDQQGGPPYEQYF
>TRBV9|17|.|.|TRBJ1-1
TGTGCCAGCAGCGTAAGATTTAGGTTTAGCAAGAACACTGAAGCTTTCTTT
CASSVRFRFSKNTEAFF
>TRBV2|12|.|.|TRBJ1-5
TGTGCCAGCAGAGGGGGAGATCAGCCCCAGCATTTT
CASRGGDQPQHF
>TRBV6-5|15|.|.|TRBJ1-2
TGTGCCAGCAGTTACTCGAATCAGGGGCAGGGCGGCTACACCTTC
CASSYSNQGQGGYTF
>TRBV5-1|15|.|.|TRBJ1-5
TGCGCCAGCAGGCGTGGGAGAGAAAGCAATCAGCCCCAGCATTTT
CASRRGRESNQPQHF
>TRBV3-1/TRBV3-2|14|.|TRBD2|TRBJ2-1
TGTGCCAGCGGCCAGGGCGGGAGCCGGAATGAGCAGTTCTTC
CASGQGGSRNEQFF
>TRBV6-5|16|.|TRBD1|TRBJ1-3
TGTGCCAGCAGTTACTCCTTAATGGGACAGGGAAACACCATATATTTT
CASSYSLMGQGNTIYF
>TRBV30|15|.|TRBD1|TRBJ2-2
TGTGCCTGGAGTGTTCGGACAGGGTACACCGGGGAGCTGTTTTTT
CAWSVRTGYTGELFF
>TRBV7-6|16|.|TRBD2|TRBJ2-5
TGTGCCAGCAGCTTAGGGGTGGGAGGGCCTGAACAGACCCAGTACTTC
CASSLGVGGPEQTQYF
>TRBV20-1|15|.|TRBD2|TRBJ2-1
TGCAGTGCGAGTTCCGGGACTAGCGGGAGATATGAGCAGTTCTTC
CSASSGTSGRYEQFF
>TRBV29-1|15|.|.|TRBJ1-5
TGCAGCGTTGGAGGGGGACCAGGGATTGGGGAGCCCCAGCATTTT
CSVGGGPGIGEPQHF
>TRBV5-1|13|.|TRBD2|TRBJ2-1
TGCGCCAGCAGGACTAGCGGGAACAATGAGCAGTTCTTC
CASRTSGNNEQFF
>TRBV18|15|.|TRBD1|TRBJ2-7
TGTGCCAGCTCACACCCGGGACAGGGGAACTACGAGCAGTACTTC
CASSHPGQGNYEQYF
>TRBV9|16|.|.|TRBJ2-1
TGTGCCAGCAGCCGACCGGGACTGACGACAAACAATGAGCAGTTCTTC
CASSRPGLTTNNEQFF
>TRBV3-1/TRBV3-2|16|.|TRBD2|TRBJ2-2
TGTGCCAGCAGCTACGGGACTAGCGGGGGTACCGGGGAGCTGTTTTTT
CASSYGTSGGTGELFF
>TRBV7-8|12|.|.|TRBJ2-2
TGTGCCAGCAGCTTATTAAATCGGGAGCTGTTTTTT
CASSLLNRELFF
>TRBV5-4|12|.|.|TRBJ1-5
TGTGCCAGCAGCTACGGGGGACAGCCCCAGCATTTT
CASSYGGQPQHF
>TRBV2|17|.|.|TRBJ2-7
TGTGCCAGCGAGTCGGTTTCCTTCCTTTCCGGGACCTACGAGCAGTACTTC
CASESVSFLSGTYEQYF
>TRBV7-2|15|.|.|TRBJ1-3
TGTGCCAGCAGCTTAGCAACAGGTTCTGGAAACACCATATATTTT
CASSLATGSGNTIYF
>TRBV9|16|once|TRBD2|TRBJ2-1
TGTGCCAGCAGCGGGGTAGCGGGAGCAAGCTACAATGAGCAGTTCTTC
CASSGVAGASYNEQFF
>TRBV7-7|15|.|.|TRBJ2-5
TGTGCTAGCAGCGACACCCCCTTCGGTGGAGAGACCCAGTACTTC
CASSDTPFGGETQYF
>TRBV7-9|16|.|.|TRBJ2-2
TGTGCCAGCAGCTTCACTACCGGGATGGGTGGCGGGGAGCTGTTTTTT
CASSFTTGMGGGELFF
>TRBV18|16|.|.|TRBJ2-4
TGTGCCAGCTCACCTTCAACAGGGTCGGGCAAAAACATTCAGTACTTC
CASSPSTGSGKNIQYF
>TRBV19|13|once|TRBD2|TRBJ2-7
TGTGCCACGGGCGCGGGAGAAATCGACGAGCAGTACTTC
CATGAGEIDEQYF
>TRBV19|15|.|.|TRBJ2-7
TGTGCCAGTAGTGGATTGGGCCAGCTGGCCTCCGAGCAGTACTTC
CASSGLGQLASEQYF
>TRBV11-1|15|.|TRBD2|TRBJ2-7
TGTGCCAGCAGAGGCCGACTAGCGGGGGGCTACGAGCAGTACTTC
CASRGRLAGGYEQYF
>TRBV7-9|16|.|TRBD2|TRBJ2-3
TGTGCCAGCAGCTTAGGACTAGCGGGAGAAACAGATACGCAGTATTTT
CASSLGLAGETDTQYF
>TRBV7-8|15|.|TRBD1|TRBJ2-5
TGTGCCAGCAGCCAGGGACAGGGGAACGGGGAGACCCAGTACTTC
CASSQGQGNGETQYF
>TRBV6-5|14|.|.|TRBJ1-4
TGTGCCAGCAGTATCCGGGACTGGGGAGAAAAACTGTTTTTT
CASSIRDWGEKLFF
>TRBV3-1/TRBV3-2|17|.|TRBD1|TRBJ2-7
TGTGCCAGCAGCCAAAGTATAGGGGCGGGACAGGGGAACGAGCAGTACTTC
CASSQSIGAGQGNEQYF
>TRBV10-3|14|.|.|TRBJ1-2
TGTGCCATCAGTGTTGACAGTAAAGTCCACGGCTACACCTTC
CAISVDSKVHGYTF
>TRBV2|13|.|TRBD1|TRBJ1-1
TGTGCCAGCAGAGGGACAGCGAACACTGAAGCTTTCTTT
CASRGTANTEAFF
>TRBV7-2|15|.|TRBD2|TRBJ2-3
TGTGCCAGCAGCCAGACAAGGGGGAGGACTAGCGGACAGTATTTT
CASSQTRGRTSGQYF
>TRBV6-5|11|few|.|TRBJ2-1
TGTGCCAGCAGTCCCCACGGTGAGCAGTTCTTC
CASSPHGEQFF
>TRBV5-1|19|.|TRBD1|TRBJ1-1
TGCGCCAGCAGCTTGGAGGCAGGGGGTTTAGGGAAGGGAAACACTGAAGCTTTCTTT
CASSLEAGGLGKGNTEAFF
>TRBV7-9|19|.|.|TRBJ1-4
TGTGCCAGCAGCTTAGATTTCTTTACAGGGTCCGATGCTAATGAAAAACTGTTTTTT
CASSLDFFTGSDANEKLFF
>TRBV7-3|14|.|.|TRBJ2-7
TGTGCCAGCAGCCTTCGGGGGTATCCCTACGAGCAGTACTTC
CASSLRGYPYEQYF
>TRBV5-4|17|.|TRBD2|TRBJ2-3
TGTGCCAGCAGCCCAAATCTGCCGGGGCGGGAGTCAGATACGCAGTATTTT
CASSPNLPGRESDTQYF
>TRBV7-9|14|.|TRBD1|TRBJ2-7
TGTGCCAGCAGCTCGCGAGGGACAGCTTACGAGCAGTACTTC
CASSSRGTAYEQYF
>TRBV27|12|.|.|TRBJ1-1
TGTGCCAGCAGTTCCGTAATATCTGAAGCTTTCTTT
CASSSVISEAFF
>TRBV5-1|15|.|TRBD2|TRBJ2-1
TGCGCCAGCAGCTTGAGAGGACTAGCGGGAGATGAGCAGTTCTTC
CASSLRGLAGDEQFF